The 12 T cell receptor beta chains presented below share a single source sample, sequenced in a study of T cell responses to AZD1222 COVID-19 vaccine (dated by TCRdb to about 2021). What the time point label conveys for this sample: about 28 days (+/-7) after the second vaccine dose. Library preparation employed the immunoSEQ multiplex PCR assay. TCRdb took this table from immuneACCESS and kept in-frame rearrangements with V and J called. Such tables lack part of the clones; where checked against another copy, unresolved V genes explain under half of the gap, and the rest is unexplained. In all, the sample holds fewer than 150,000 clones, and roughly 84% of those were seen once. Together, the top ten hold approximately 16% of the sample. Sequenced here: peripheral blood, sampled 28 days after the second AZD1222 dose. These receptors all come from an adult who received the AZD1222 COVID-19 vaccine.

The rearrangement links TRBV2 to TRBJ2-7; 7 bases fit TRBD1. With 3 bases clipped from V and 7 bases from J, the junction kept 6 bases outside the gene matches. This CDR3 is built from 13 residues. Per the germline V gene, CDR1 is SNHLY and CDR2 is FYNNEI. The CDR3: CASSDQGVREQYF. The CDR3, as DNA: TGTGCCAGCAGTGATCAGGGGGTTAGAGAGCAGTACTTC.

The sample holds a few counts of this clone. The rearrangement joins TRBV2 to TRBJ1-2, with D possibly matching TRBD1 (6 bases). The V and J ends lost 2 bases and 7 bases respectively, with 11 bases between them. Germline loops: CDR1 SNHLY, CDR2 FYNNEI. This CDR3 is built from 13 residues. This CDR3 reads CASSEQGSAGYTF. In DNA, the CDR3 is TGTGCCAGCAGTGAACAGGGGTCGGCTGGCTACACCTTC.

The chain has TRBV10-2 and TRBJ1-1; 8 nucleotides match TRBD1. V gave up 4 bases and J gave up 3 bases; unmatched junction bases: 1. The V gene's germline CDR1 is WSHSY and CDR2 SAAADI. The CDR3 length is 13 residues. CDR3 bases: TGCGCCAGCAGTGTACAGGGGGACACTGAAGCTTTCTTT. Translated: CASSVQGDTEAFF.

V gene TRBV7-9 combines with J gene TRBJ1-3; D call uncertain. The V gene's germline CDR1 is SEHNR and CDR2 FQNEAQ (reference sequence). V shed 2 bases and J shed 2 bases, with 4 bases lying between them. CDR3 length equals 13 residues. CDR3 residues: CASSLPPGNTIYF. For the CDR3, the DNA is TGTGCCAGCAGCTTACCCCCTGGAAACACCATATATTTT.

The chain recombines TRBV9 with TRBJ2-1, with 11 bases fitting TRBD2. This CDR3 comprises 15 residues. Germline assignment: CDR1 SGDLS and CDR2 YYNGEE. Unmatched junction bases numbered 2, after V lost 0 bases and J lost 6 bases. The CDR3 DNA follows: TGTGCCAGCAGCGTAGCGCTAGCGGGAGGCAATGAGCAGTTCTTC. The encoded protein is CASSVALAGGNEQFF.

CDR3 loop: CASKTEPWGNQPQHF. The CDR3 coding sequence is TGTGCCAGCAAAACAGAGCCCTGGGGCAATCAGCCCCAGCATTTT. This chain connects TRBV6-5 to TRBJ1-5, with D uncertain. Per germline, CDR1 MNHEY and CDR2 SVGAGI. With 7 bases removed from V and 2 bases from J, the gap between germline ends came to 15 bases. This CDR3 is built from 15 residues.

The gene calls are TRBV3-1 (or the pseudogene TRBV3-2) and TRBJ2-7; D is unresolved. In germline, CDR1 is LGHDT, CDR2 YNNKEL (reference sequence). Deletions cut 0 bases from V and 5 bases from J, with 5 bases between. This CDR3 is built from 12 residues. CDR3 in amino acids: CASSQEGNEQYF. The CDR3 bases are TGTGCCAGCAGCCAAGAGGGGAACGAGCAGTACTTC.

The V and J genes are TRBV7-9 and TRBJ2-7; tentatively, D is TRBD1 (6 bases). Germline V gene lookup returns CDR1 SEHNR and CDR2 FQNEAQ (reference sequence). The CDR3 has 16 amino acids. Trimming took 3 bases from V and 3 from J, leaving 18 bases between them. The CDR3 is CASSLGSGTRNYEQYF. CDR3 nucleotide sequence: TGTGCCAGCAGCTTGGGTTCGGGGACAAGAAACTACGAGCAGTACTTC.

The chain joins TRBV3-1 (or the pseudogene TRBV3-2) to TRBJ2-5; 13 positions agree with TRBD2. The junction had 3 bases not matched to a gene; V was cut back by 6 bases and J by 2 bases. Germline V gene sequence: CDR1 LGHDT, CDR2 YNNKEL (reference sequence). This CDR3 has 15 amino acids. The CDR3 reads CASSILAGGQETQYF. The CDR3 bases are TGTGCCAGCAGTATACTAGCGGGGGGGCAAGAGACCCAGTACTTC.

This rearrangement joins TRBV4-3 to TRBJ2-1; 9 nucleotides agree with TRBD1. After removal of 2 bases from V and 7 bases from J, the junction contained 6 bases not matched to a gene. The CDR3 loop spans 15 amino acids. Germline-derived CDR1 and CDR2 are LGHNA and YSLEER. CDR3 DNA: TGCGCCAGCAGCCAACCGGGACAGGGAACAAATGAGCAGTTCTTC. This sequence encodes CASSQPGQGTNEQFF.

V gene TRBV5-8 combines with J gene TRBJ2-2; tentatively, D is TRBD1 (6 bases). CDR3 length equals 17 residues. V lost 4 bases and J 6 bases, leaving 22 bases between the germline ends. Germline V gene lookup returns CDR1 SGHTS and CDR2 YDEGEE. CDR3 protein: CASSQGSRRLIPGELFF. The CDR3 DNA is TGTGCCAGCAGCCAGGGGAGTCGGAGATTAATTCCCGGGGAGCTGTTTTTT. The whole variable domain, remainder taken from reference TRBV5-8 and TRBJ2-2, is EAGVTQSPTHLIKTRGQQATLRCSPISGHTSVYWYQQALGLGLQFLLWYDEGEERNRGNFPPRFSGRQFPNYSSELNVNALELEDSALYLCASSQGSRRLIPGELFFGEGSRLTVL.

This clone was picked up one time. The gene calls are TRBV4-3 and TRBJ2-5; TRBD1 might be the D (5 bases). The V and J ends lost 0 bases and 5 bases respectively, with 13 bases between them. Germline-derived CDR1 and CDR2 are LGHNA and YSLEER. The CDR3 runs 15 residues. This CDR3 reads CASSQDQGPRETQYF. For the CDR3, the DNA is TGCGCCAGCAGCCAAGATCAGGGCCCTAGGGAGACCCAGTACTTC.